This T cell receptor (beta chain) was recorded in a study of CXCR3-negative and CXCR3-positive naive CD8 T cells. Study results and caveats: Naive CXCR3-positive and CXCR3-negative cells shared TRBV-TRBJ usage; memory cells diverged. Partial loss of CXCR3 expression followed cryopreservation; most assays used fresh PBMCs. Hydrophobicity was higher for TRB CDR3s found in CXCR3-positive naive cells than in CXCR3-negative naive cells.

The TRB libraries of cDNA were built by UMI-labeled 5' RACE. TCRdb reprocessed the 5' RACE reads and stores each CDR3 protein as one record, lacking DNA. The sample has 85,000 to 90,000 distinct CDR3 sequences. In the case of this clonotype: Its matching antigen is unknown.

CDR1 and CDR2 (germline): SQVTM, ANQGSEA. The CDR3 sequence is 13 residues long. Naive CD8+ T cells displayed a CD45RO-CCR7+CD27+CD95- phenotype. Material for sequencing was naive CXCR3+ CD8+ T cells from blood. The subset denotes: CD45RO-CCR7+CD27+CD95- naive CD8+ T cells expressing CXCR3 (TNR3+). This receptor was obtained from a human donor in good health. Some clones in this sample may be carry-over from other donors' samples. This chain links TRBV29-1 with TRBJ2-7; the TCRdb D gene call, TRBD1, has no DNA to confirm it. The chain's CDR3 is CSVRQDGTYEQYF.